The TCR beta chain described here comes from a study of T cells in women clearing cervical HPV infection (dated by TCRdb to 2016 to 2019). In terms of the full investigation: Cases were some 26 women with histologically confirmed HPV16-related CIN3 or worse, including 2 invasive cancers. The controls were 25 to 30 women whose single incident HPV16 infection cleared within 12 months with no development of precancer or cancer. Blood from cases was drawn at the visit where the lesion was first identified, while blood from controls was drawn once the infection was no longer detected. Among cases, blood sampling occurred a median of about 150 days after lesion detection, with an interquartile range of roughly 90 to 200 days. HLA typing was available for only a few women, so HLA type could not be excluded as a confounder. This exploratory proof-of-principle case-control study, nested within the Guanacaste HPV Natural History Study in Costa Rica, compared TCR repertoires among women with different cervical HPV16 outcomes. Cases and controls were matched on age within five years and on year of sample collection. A median age of almost 35 years was observed in cases versus around 40 in controls, and no significant differences in baseline characteristics were found. The parent cohort enrolled roughly 9,600 women aged 18 or older in Guanacaste, Costa Rica, during about 1992 to 1995 and followed them for around 7 years. Quality controls consisted of five blinded duplicates per group, for a total of 60 or so samples made up of approximately 50 participants and about ten replicates. Summary of the overall study and its limitations: Because the number of T cells per sample was unknown, the richness differences could reflect varying T-cell content rather than repertoire biology. Random forest classifiers combining richness and V gene abundances distinguished cases from controls with an estimated AUC of just under 0.85. The cross-sectional design could not show whether associations preceded infection or resulted from it; effector/memory subsets and HPV-specific T cells were not isolated. TCR repertoire richness was significantly higher in CIN3+ cases than in controls across sequencing depths, while evenness did not differ. Lower TRBV6-7 relative abundance was observed in cases than in controls (around 0.1% versus 0.15%; Bonferroni P = 0.0008).

Every participant had a single incident cervical HPV16 infection, and women with prevalent HPV16 infections were excluded. Cervical HPV DNA was detected by MY09/MY11 PCR, and genotyping was performed by dot-blot hybridization. Roughly 16 mL of heparinized blood were centrifuged, and the buffy coat was split into aliquots, frozen at -30 degrees C, and then kept at -80 degrees C. QIAGEN kits were used to extract genomic DNA from the buffy coat specimens. Turning to this clone: Its recognized antigen is unknown. The DNA ends 3 residues before the CDR3 does, and the rest of the CDR3 is filled in from the germline J gene.

TCR beta CDR3 regions were amplified by multiplex PCR from an average of roughly 1.1 ug genomic DNA per sample using the immunoSEQ assay. Primer bias was corrected in the assay by using a complete synthetic TCR repertoire to establish an amplification baseline. The amplicons were sequenced using the Illumina platform. For the original study's pipeline: Sequences were error-corrected by clustering with frequency ratios and a modified nearest-neighbor algorithm, then analyzed in the immunoSEQ Analyzer with IMGT gene definitions. At each rarefaction depth, TCR richness and evenness were averaged over 20 rarefaction repeats, and samples with fewer sequences than the depth were excluded. Relative abundances of V, D and J genes were compared between groups using Wilcoxon rank sum tests, with FDR correction applied. Blinded duplicates gave an intraclass correlation of under 97% for TCR richness and an average of roughly 82% across about 65 gene segments. The immuneACCESS repertoire file appears here via TCRdb, limited to in-frame rearrangements. These files lack a portion of the clones; in checked studies, under half of the deficit traces to unresolved V genes, and the cause of the others is not known. The V and J calls and clone size are taken from that table; D and trimming were inferred from the DNA. Per the sample table, the count is about 22,000 clones. The ten largest clones add up to around 5% of the sample.

V and J are truncated by 5 bases and 0 bases respectively, leaving an intervening sequence of 10 bases. In the germline V gene, CDR1 corresponds to ENHRY and CDR2 to SYGVKD. The CDR3, from cysteine to phenylalanine, totals 15 residues. The 36 bases shown cover part of the CDR3, and their frame starts at base 1. The TCR comes from a woman between 18 and 70 years old with a cervical HPV16 infection that either progressed to CIN3+ or cleared (not recorded which). Recombination linked TRBV10-3 to TRBJ2-2; TRBD2 could be the D gene, as 6 bases match. The sample taken for sequencing was blood buffy coat. The sequenced part of the CDR3 DNA is TGTGCCATCAGTCATAGCGGAGCGAACACCGGGGAG. This encodes CAISHSGANTGE. The full CDR3 sequence reads CAISHSGANTGELFF.